This TCR beta chain was sequenced during a study of shared clonotypes between healthy human individuals. The CDR3 is made up of 14 amino acids. CDR1 and CDR2 from the germline V gene are GTSNPN and SVGIG (reference sequence). Investigators spread the genomic DNA of each subset evenly over several immunoSEQ plates. Approximately 29,000 T cell genomes, or about 270 ng DNA, went into replicate PCRs of unsorted PBMC. In the study's own analysis: Filtering differed because ImmunoSEQ produced junction-only sequences that carried no quality scores. Profiled with immunoSEQ multiplex PCR; TCRdb holds only in-frame clones, not every one. V and J calls and clone size are given by that table; D and trimming were obtained from the DNA. The table shows about 460,000 clones, with roughly four fifths occurring only once. To note about this clone: It may be a read error: a sequence one base away is much more abundant. The sample has other DNA sequences that encode this CDR3 too.

Researchers drew on about 90 million PBMCs for genomic DNA from unsorted samples. This TCR was recovered from a woman aged 35 to 49 in good health. Some clones in this sample may be carry-over from other donors' samples. The chain has TRBV30 and TRBJ2-6; D is perhaps TRBD1 or TRBD2 (5 bases each). The material sequenced was PBMCs. The CDR3: CAWSADAGANVLTF. CDR3 sequence (DNA): TGTGCCTGGAGTGCCGACGCCGGGGCCAACGTCCTAACTTTC.